This T cell receptor beta chain was recorded in a study of breast tumors, draining lymph nodes, adjacent tissues. TCRdb ran MiXCR on the multiplex PCR reads and lists one entry per CDR3 protein. Of 250,000 or so distinct CDR3 sequences in the sample, roughly 31% were seen once. For this clonotype: Possible read error: a much larger clone is one base away.

Breast cancer patients provided tissue from their axillary draining lymph nodes. The sequencing input was axillary lymph node tissue. The source of this sequence is a female donor with breast cancer. Some clones in this sample may be carry-over from other donors' samples.

DNA of the CDR3: TGCGCCAGCAGTTTACAGGATAGTAGTGGGTCCTCTGGAAACACCATACATTTT. This encodes CASSLQDSSGSSGNTIHF. The chain uses TRBV5-1 and TRBJ1-3; a weak D match, TRBD1 (5 bases). CDR1 is SGHRS, CDR2 YFSETQ, per germline. CDR3 length equals 18 residues.